This TCR beta chain was sequenced in a study of T cells in Graves' hyperthyroidism and ophthalmopathy. Study in general: Peripheral blood was acquired at first diagnosis, ahead of any therapy whatsoever.

This CDR3 region has 16 residues. CDR1 and CDR2 (germline): SNHLY, FYNNEI. Germline trimming cut 4 bases from V and 3 bases from J; bases unmatched to any gene: 7. Template material for amplifying TCR beta CDR3 regions consisted of RNA transcripts. First-round RT-PCR targeting the TCR CDR3 was performed with the HTBI primer set. TCRdb used MiXCR to reprocess the multiplex PCR reads, holding one entry per CDR3 protein. The table lists under 400,000 distinct CDR3 sequences, roughly a fifth of them singletons, with less than 65% in the top ten. Clinical symptoms, serum thyroxine, TRAb, thyroid ultrasound and orbital computed tomography informed diagnoses.

The receptor was derived from a woman in her fifties or sixties with Graves' hyperthyroidism. Sequenced input: blood. The gene calls are TRBV2 and TRBJ2-7; 12 positions agree with TRBD2. This chain's CDR3 is CASSGRTSGVNYEQYF. The CDR3 coding sequence is TGTGCCAGCAGTGGGAGGACTAGCGGGGTAAACTACGAGCAGTACTTC.